These 24 T cell receptor beta chains came from one sample sequenced in a study of PD-L1 blockade in urothelial cancer. Time point here: peripheral blood 6 weeks after treatment start. Sequencing used immunoSEQ multiplex PCR; TCRdb keeps in-frame clones, though not all of them. The sample holds approximately 20,000 clones; approximately 90% are singletons and the top ten take 10% to 12%. Sequenced material: PBMCs, taken around atezolizumab (anti-PD-L1) treatment. The receptors originated from a woman aged 55 to 70 with urothelial cancer.

The V gene is TRBV6-1, the J gene TRBJ1-5; 7 bases are shared with TRBD1. CDR3 length: 16 amino acids. Germline CDR1 and CDR2: MNHNS and SASEGT. V was pared by 4 bases and J by 2 bases, with 8 bases of the junction left unmatched. The CDR3 here is CASSAPTGVGNQPQHF. CDR3 nucleotide sequence: TGTGCCAGCAGTGCCCCTACAGGGGTCGGCAATCAGCCCCAGCATTTT.

In its sample, this clone was seen a few times. V usage is TRBV19 and J usage is TRBJ1-1, with 7 bases lining up with TRBD1. The trim removed 9 bases at V and 7 bases at J, leaving 8 bases unmatched. Germline V gene data show CDR1 as LNHDA and CDR2 as SQIVND (reference sequence). This CDR3 is 12 amino acids long. The CDR3 loop reads CASREQGHEAFF. Written as DNA, the CDR3 is TGTGCCAGCCGCGAACAGGGGCATGAAGCTTTCTTT.

The V call is TRBV18, the J call TRBJ2-1; TRBD2 matches at 8 bases. After removal of 3 bases from V and 9 bases from J, the junction contained 7 bases not matched to a gene. Germline CDR1 KGHSH, CDR2 LQKENI. There are 14 residues in the CDR3. The CDR3 loop is CASSPSGTRSEQFF. CDR3 nucleotide sequence: TGTGCCAGCTCACCGTCCGGGACTAGGAGTGAGCAGTTCTTC. The complete variable domain, with remaining parts taken from reference TRBV18 and TRBJ2-1, reads NAGVMQNPRHLVRRRGQEARLRCSPMKGHSHVYWYRQLPEEGLKFMVYLQKENIIDESGMPKERFSAEFPKEGPSILRIQQVVRGDSAAYFCASSPSGTRSEQFFGPGTRLTVL.

The rearrangement uses TRBV19 and TRBJ2-7, with D perhaps matching TRBD1 (7 bases). The CDR3 has 14 residues. CDR1 is LNHDA, CDR2 SQIVND, per germline (reference sequence). V was clipped by 5 bases and J by 8 bases, with 19 bases between them. The CDR3 bases are TGTGCCAGTAGTTCTTCGGACAGGCGGGAAAAGCAGTACTTC. Protein product: CASSSSDRREKQYF.

This rearrangement joins TRBV12-5 to TRBJ1-6, with 9 bases fitting TRBD1. This CDR3 spans 15 amino acids. Germline lookup yields CDR1 LGHNT and CDR2 FRNRAP. After removal of 2 bases from V and 13 bases from J, the junction contained 9 bases not matched to a gene. As DNA, the CDR3 is TGTGCTAGTGGTTTGTTGACAGGGGGTCCGGGGCCCCTCCACTTT. Protein product: CASGLLTGGPGPLHF.

The chain is built from TRBV2 and TRBJ2-5, with D perhaps TRBD2 (5 bases). This CDR3 has 13 residues. The V and J ends lost 5 bases and 3 bases respectively, with 10 bases between them. Germline lookup yields CDR1 SNHLY and CDR2 FYNNEI. The CDR3 sequence is CASSREVEETQYF. DNA for the CDR3: TGTGCCAGCAGTCGGGAAGTTGAAGAGACCCAGTACTTC.

V gene TRBV27 combines with J gene TRBJ1-2, with D tentatively TRBD1 (6 bases). The V end was cut by 4 bases, the J end by 0 bases, with 15 bases between. The CDR3 extends over 16 amino acids. Per germline, CDR1 MNHEY and CDR2 SMNVEV (reference sequence). For the CDR3, the DNA is TGTGCCAGCAGTTCCGGTCGGACAGTATCTAACTATGGCTACACCTTC. Translated, it gives CASSSGRTVSNYGYTF.

The rearrangement uses TRBV19 and TRBJ1-5; no clear D gene. Germline CDR1 LNHDA, CDR2 SQIVND (reference sequence). Trimming removed 2 bases at V and 5 bases at J, with 13 bases between. The length of the CDR3 is 15 residues. CDR3 bases: TGTGCCAGTAGTATACAATCCGGGGTCGATCAGCCCCAGCATTTT. It codes for CASSIQSGVDQPQHF.

The J gene is TRBJ2-1, the V gene TRBV11-2; 8 positions match TRBD1. Germline values: CDR1 SGHAT, CDR2 FQNNGV. J was trimmed by 8 bases and V by 6 bases; bases with no gene match: 18. The CDR3 sequence is 17 residues long. The CDR3 loop reads CASRPTPWDRPWYEQFF. Written as DNA, the CDR3 is TGTGCCAGCAGACCAACCCCGTGGGACAGGCCTTGGTATGAGCAGTTCTTC.

For the CDR3, the DNA is TGTGCCAGTGACAGATCCAATCAGCCCCAGCATTTT. This translates into CASDRSNQPQHF. The chain links TRBV28 to TRBJ1-5; tentatively, D is TRBD1 (5 bases). Trimming cost V 9 bases and J 3 bases, with 9 bases left between them. The CDR3 covers 12 residues. Germline V lookup: CDR1 MDHEN, CDR2 SYDVKM.

This clone has just one count. This chain uses TRBV27 with TRBJ2-7; D possibly corresponds to TRBD1 (6 bases). The CDR3 sequence is 14 residues long. The germline gives CDR1 MNHEY, CDR2 SMNVEV (reference sequence). V lost 5 bases and J 3 bases, leaving 14 bases between the germline ends. The CDR3 DNA reads as TGTGCCAGCAGTCCCTGGACAGAACTCTACGAGCAGTACTTC. This encodes CASSPWTELYEQYF.

This clone was observed once. J is TRBJ2-3 and V is TRBV5-1; D is perhaps TRBD1 (6 bases). Germline values: CDR1 SGHRS, CDR2 YFSETQ. CDR3 size: 17 residues. The V and J ends lost 3 bases and 1 base respectively, with 18 bases between them. This CDR3 is CASSSPGQTVGTDTQYF. In DNA, the CDR3 is TGCGCCAGCAGCTCGCCGGGACAAACGGTGGGCACAGATACGCAGTATTTT.

The chain links TRBV5-1 to TRBJ2-7, with TRBD2 as a possible D gene (7 bases). Trimming took off 2 bases at V and 5 bases at J, with 17 bases between the two ends. Germline loops: CDR1 SGHRS, CDR2 YFSETQ. The CDR3 spans 15 residues. The CDR3 here is CASSFGNSRGHEQYF. CDR3 coding DNA: TGCGCCAGCAGCTTTGGGAATTCGCGGGGGCACGAGCAGTACTTC.

This chain connects TRBV19 to TRBJ2-2, with D perhaps TRBD1 (5 bases). The CDR3 is 12 residues long. Germline values: CDR1 LNHDA, CDR2 SQIVND (reference sequence). The V and J ends lost 8 bases and 4 bases respectively, with 8 bases between them. The DNA of the CDR3 is TGTGCCAGTCCAGGGATCACCGGGGAGCTGTTTTTT. This codes for CASPGITGELFF.

The chain carries TRBV27 and TRBJ2-7; no clear D. Trimming took off 5 bases at V and 4 bases at J, with 12 bases between the two ends. This CDR3 comprises 13 residues. The germline gives CDR1 MNHEY, CDR2 SMNVEV (reference sequence). The chain's CDR3 is CASSLSFRYEQYF. DNA of the CDR3: TGTGCCAGCAGTCTCTCGTTCAGATACGAGCAGTACTTC.

The chain is built from TRBV21-1 and TRBJ2-1; the table's D call, TRBD2, has no DNA check behind it. TRBV21-1 is shown as a pseudogene. The CDR3 sequence is 20 residues long. The CDR3 reads CASSKEGSGGPSTSYNEQFF. The CDR3 DNA is TGTGCCAGCAGCAAAGAGGGTAGCGGGGGCCCCAGCACCTCCTACAATGAGCAGTTCTTC.

The gene calls are TRBV7-8 and TRBJ2-7, with 11 bases lining up with TRBD1. Germline V gene data show CDR1 as SGHVS and CDR2 as FQNEAQ. The CDR3 contains 15 residues. The V and J ends lost 0 bases and 7 bases, in that order; junction bases with no gene match: 5. The CDR3 here is CASSLAGTGGREQYF. CDR3 in DNA: TGTGCCAGCAGCTTAGCCGGGACAGGGGGAAGGGAGCAGTACTTC.

This clone was seen a single time. The chain couples TRBV10-1 to TRBJ2-1; TRBD2 agrees at 7 bases. Germline values: CDR1 WNHNN, CDR2 SYGVQD (reference sequence). The CDR3 is made up of 17 amino acids. J gave up 7 bases and V 9 bases, and 21 bases lay outside the gene matches. The CDR3 DNA follows: TGCGCCAGAACTTTTTCGGCGGGAGACTTCTACCTGAATGAGCAGTTCTTC. It encodes CARTFSAGDFYLNEQFF.

J is TRBJ2-7 and V is TRBV27; D is uncertain. This CDR3 region has 11 residues. Germline V gives CDR1 MNHEY, CDR2 SMNVEV (reference sequence). The ends were cut back, 4 bases at V and 3 bases at J, with 4 bases in the middle. The CDR3 DNA is TGTGCCAGCAGTTCCATCTACGAGCAGTACTTC. It yields the protein CASSSIYEQYF.

The chain recombines TRBV15 with TRBJ2-2; D possibly corresponds to TRBD2 (6 bases). The CDR3 has 14 amino acids. Germline V gene sequence: CDR1 LNHNV, CDR2 YYDKDF (reference sequence). Trimming removed 3 bases at V and 6 bases at J, with 11 bases between. CDR3 in DNA: TGTGCCACCAGCAGGGCAAGGGAGGCCGGGGAGCTGTTTTTT. It is translated as CATSRAREAGELFF.

CDR3 nucleotide sequence: TGTGCCAGCAGTGACGGCGGGGGGGCCGTGAGCACAGATACGCAGTATTTT. It yields the protein CASSDGGGAVSTDTQYF. This sequence joins TRBV2 and TRBJ2-3, with TRBD2 identical over 9 bases. Germline V lookup: CDR1 SNHLY, CDR2 FYNNEI. CDR3 length equals 17 residues. With V trimmed by 3 bases and J by 0 bases, 7 bases remained unmatched.

This clone is a singleton in its sample. This sequence joins TRBV15 and TRBJ2-2; 11 bases fit TRBD2. Germline V lookup: CDR1 LNHNV, CDR2 YYDKDF (reference sequence). V trimming: 3 bases; J trimming: 6 bases; junction bases outside the gene matches: 12. The CDR3 covers 18 residues. CDR3 region: CATSSGVAGGPGPGELFF. For the CDR3, the DNA is TGTGCCACCAGCAGTGGAGTAGCGGGAGGGCCGGGGCCCGGGGAGCTGTTTTTT.

The V and J genes are TRBV13 and TRBJ2-7, with a possible D match to TRBD1 (6 bases). Trimming shortened V by 0 bases and J by 2 bases, and 8 bases separated the two germline ends. Germline CDR1 and CDR2: PRHDT and FYEKMQ (reference sequence). The CDR3 contains 14 residues. The chain's CDR3 is CASSLGTGPYEQYF. The DNA for the CDR3 is TGTGCCAGCAGCTTAGGGACAGGCCCCTACGAGCAGTACTTC. Full variable domain (missing parts from reference TRBV13 and TRBJ2-7): AAGVIQSPRHLIKEKRETATLKCYPIPRHDTVYWYQQGPGQDPQFLISFYEKMQSDKGSIPDRFSAQQFSDYHSELNMSSLELGDSALYFCASSLGTGPYEQYFGPGTRLTVT.

The chain employs TRBV14 and TRBJ1-6; D may be TRBD1 (5 bases). The CDR3 spans 14 residues. Trimming pared 2 bases from V and 7 bases from J, leaving 9 bases between. Germline V gene data show CDR1 as SGHDN and CDR2 as FVKESK. The CDR3 sequence is CASSQTRENSPLHF. DNA of the CDR3: TGTGCCAGCAGCCAAACCAGGGAAAATTCACCCCTCCACTTT. Looking up the rest from reference TRBV14 and TRBJ1-6 gives the full variable domain: EAGVTQFPSHSVIEKGQTVTLRCDPISGHDNLYWYRRVMGKEIKFLLHFVKESKQDESGMPNNRFLAERTGGTYSTLKVQPAELEDSGVYFCASSQTRENSPLHFGNGTRLTVT.